This T cell receptor beta chain was profiled in a study of cytomegalovirus exposure and HLA in healthy donors. Per germline, CDR1 GTSNPN and CDR2 SVGIG (reference sequence). The CDR3 has 14 residues. V gave up 7 bases and J gave up 5 bases, with 18 bases separating them. A remark on this clone: Its antigen is not known.

Overall study results and limits: Researchers counted approximately 160 TCR beta chains as cytomegalovirus-associated. Most CMV-associated TCR beta chains appeared HLA-restricted in a later analysis.

Vbeta (60) and Jbeta (13) primers were used in the PCR. As originally analysed: The authors later counted approximately 80 million unique TCR beta chains, roughly 11 million of them shared. Produced via immunoSEQ multiplex PCR; TCRdb's table is partial and in-frame only. V and J calls and clone size are as listed in that table; D and trimming were resolved from the DNA. This sample's clone table lists about 140,000 clones. Sequenced: PBMCs. The chain couples TRBV30 to TRBJ2-1; weak D call: TRBD1 (6 bases). The origin of this receptor is a male donor in good health and CMV-seronegative. CDR3 bases: TGTGCCTTGAACAGGGTCGGATACGACAATGAGCAGTTCTTC. Translating gives CALNRVGYDNEQFF. Together with reference TRBV30 and TRBJ2-1, the CDR3 gives the full variable domain: SQTIHQWPATLVQPVGSPLSLECTVEGTSNPNLYWYRQAAGRGLQLLFYSVGIGQISSEVPQNLSASRPQDRQFILSSKKLLLSDSGFYLCALNRVGYDNEQFFGPGTRLTVL.